A single TCR beta chain is shown here with its context. The V gene's germline CDR1 is SGHVS and CDR2 FNYEAQ. V gave up 2 bases and J gave up 8 bases, with 12 bases separating them. There are 13 residues in the CDR3. Autoimmune disease history or systemic immunosuppression excluded patients. The timepoints at which blood was sampled were baseline, cycle 4 day 1, and cycle 7 day 1. The sample comes from a study of OX40 agonist ivuxolimab in advanced cancers. On the study more broadly: Prior anti-PD-1, anti-PD-L1 or anti-CTLA-4 therapy was allowed; about 39% had some.

Sequencing used immunoSEQ multiplex PCR; TCRdb keeps in-frame clones, though not all of them. Among about 89,000 clones listed, approximately 91% were seen once. The V call is TRBV7-6, the J call TRBJ1-2, with a possible D match to TRBD1 (6 bases). This TCR was recovered from an adult with an advanced solid tumor such as melanoma, head and neck, liver or kidney cancer. The input for sequencing was CD4+ or CD8+ T cells sorted from blood, taken in a trial of the OX40 agonist ivuxolimab. DNA of the CDR3: TGTGCCAGCAGCTTACCAGGGGTGGTAGGCTACACCTTC. This codes for CASSLPGVVGYTF. Drawing the rest from reference TRBV7-6 and TRBJ1-2, the complete variable domain is GAGVSQSPRYKVTKRGQDVALRCDPISGHVSLYWYRQALGQGPEFLTYFNYEAQQDKSGLPNDRFSAERPEGSISTLTIQRTEQRDSAMYRCASSLPGVVGYTFGSGTRLTVV.